The T cell receptor (beta chain) under discussion was sequenced for a study of naive and memory T cell subsets. There are 11 residues in the CDR3. V was cut by 6 bases and J by 5 bases, with 8 bases left in between. Germline CDR1 and CDR2: MDHEN and SYDVKM. Cells stained for CD3, CD4, CD8, CD45RA and CD27 were sorted into four subsets. As for this clonotype: Its antigen remains unknown.

Study results and caveats: Expression changes during T cell differentiation may affect RNA-based TCR counts. A few larger clonotypes appeared in naive repertoires, especially CD8, possibly memory cells re-expressing CD45RA.

The beta constant-region primer was an equimolar mix of two oligonucleotides covering TRBC1 and TRBC2. The ligated cDNA underwent four PCR rounds using SP2 and nested alpha and beta constant-region primers. MiXCR, applied by TCRdb to the UMI-ligation and nested PCR reads, yields one record per CDR3 protein. The profile shows over 130,000 distinct CDR3 sequences, more than 15% of them singletons. This sequence joins TRBV28 and TRBJ2-7; D is ambiguous. This clonotype originated in a human donor in good health. The sequencing input was naive CD8+ T cells from blood. The DNA of the CDR3 is TGTGCCAGCAGATCAGTGGACGAGCAGTACTTC. Translated, it gives CASRSVDEQYF.